A selection of T cell receptor beta chains follows, all from one sample in a study of cytotoxic CD8 clonotypes in ibrutinib-treated CLL. Some clones are missing from TCRdb's copy, which holds only in-frame ones; the method was immunoSEQ multiplex PCR. The sample holds 300,000 to 400,000 clones; 67% are singletons and the top ten take around 6.5%. The sequencing here drew on PBMCs, taken after 36 months of ibrutinib treatment. These receptors were obtained from a human donor with chronic lymphocytic leukemia. The conserved cysteine and the conserved F or W are not part of the CDR3 here.

>TRBV28
ASSPALAGGPNEQF
>TRBV25-1
ASSEAKSYDEQF
>TRBV4-1
ASSQVRNTGELF
>TRBV28
ASSGVVEQF
>TRBV6-6
ASSYRRFYEQY
>TRBV2
ATLRTVGTEAF
>TRBV4-2
ASSQDPAGRDTQY
>TRBV5-4
ASSVDRAHNEQF
>TRBV5-1
ASSHGRDIGEDGYT
>TRBV4-1
ASSQVSGLTLGIQY
>TRBV9
ASSDSRATDTQY
>TRBV19
ASSLRGNQPQH
>TRBV28
ASTLEGGANTEAF
>TRBV29-1
SVVGTSTGELF
>TRBV18
ASSPTTGVEKLF
>TRBV15
ATSTRRTGVFGARETQY
>TRBV27
ASTNHRYGNEQF
>TRBV28
ASSLASSGPGTGELF
>TRBV12-5
ASGLRVWGQGVYGYT
>TRBV25-1
ASSELAGGTDTQY
>TRBV19
ASSIGGNEAF
>TRBV19
ASSTRQLYGYT